This T cell receptor beta chain was obtained from a study of T cell repertoires in aging, cancer and after chemotherapy. Whole-study context: Donor ages fell into six groups from 30 or younger up to 70 or older. Millions of TCR reads were in the whole dataset. Findings and limits, study-wide: Healthy donors lost TCR diversity with age mainly through richness, cancer patients through richness and evenness. Across the chemotherapy interval, each cancer cohort showed higher median generation probability, suggesting thymic rebound.

Germline lookup yields CDR1 DFQATT and CDR2 SNEGSKA (reference sequence). CDR3 size: 11 residues. Trimming removed 3 bases from V and 8 bases from J, with 8 bases in between. TRB rearrangements spanning V, D and J were amplified using mixed TRB-A/B primers. TCRdb ran MiXCR on the multiplex PCR reads and lists one entry per CDR3 protein. The sample holds thousands of distinct CDR3 sequences, less than 25% seen once. This clonotype was detected only a few times. Its antigen remains unidentified. The template was genomic DNA from peripheral blood, not RNA. The sequencing sample was made of blood. This clonotype originated in a human donor with a blood cancer. The donor label of this sample is uncertain. This rearrangement joins TRBV20-1 to TRBJ2-1; the D gene is possibly TRBD1 (6 bases). CDR3 protein: CSASEGDEQFF. CDR3 DNA sequence: TGCAGTGCTAGTGAGGGGGATGAGCAGTTCTTC.